Listed below are T cell receptor beta chains from one sample, sequenced in a study of T-cell reconstitution after alpha-beta-depleted transplantation in children. Each CDR3 protein is one row after TCRdb ran MiXCR on the PCR reads. This table has 150,000 to 200,000 distinct CDR3 sequences, 8.5% to 14% appearing once. Sequenced here: PBMCs, sampled before TCRalphabeta/CD19-depleted stem cell transplant. The receptors derive from a boy between 2 and 15 years old with acute myeloid leukemia, due to receive a stem cell transplant. Both conserved end residues are part of each CDR3. D genes are given only for firm matches. A row's size may be missing; if present it is once, few, many or a size class.

V gene: TRBV5-1
clone size: many
D gene: TRBD1
J gene: TRBJ2-3
CDR3 protein: CASRTGGTDTQYF
CDR3 DNA: TGCGCCAGCAGGACAGGGGGCACAGATACGCAGTATTTT

V gene: TRBV9
clone size: many
D gene: .
J gene: TRBJ2-3
CDR3 protein: CASSGLRGELGSTDTQYF
CDR3 DNA: TGTGCCAGCAGCGGGTTAAGAGGGGAGCTCGGAAGCACAGATACGCAGTATTTT

V gene: TRBV28
clone size: many
D gene: TRBD1
J gene: TRBJ1-1
CDR3 protein: CASSLLAGGPNTEAFF
CDR3 DNA: TGTGCCAGCAGTTTATTGGCAGGGGGCCCGAACACTGAAGCTTTCTTT

V gene: TRBV20-1
clone size: many
D gene: .
J gene: TRBJ1-1
CDR3 protein: CSALGVGAGTEAFF
CDR3 DNA: TGCAGTGCACTCGGCGTTGGGGCGGGGACTGAAGCTTTCTTT

V gene: TRBV29-1
clone size: many
D gene: .
J gene: TRBJ2-2
CDR3 protein: CSARGGRGNGELFF
CDR3 DNA: TGCAGCGCCAGGGGGGGCAGGGGGAACGGGGAGCTGTTTTTT

V gene: TRBV7-9
clone size: few
D gene: TRBD2
J gene: TRBJ2-7
CDR3 protein: CASSRTYGTSGTYEQYF
CDR3 DNA: TGTGCCAGCAGCCGGACATACGGGACTAGCGGGACCTACGAGCAGTACTTC

V gene: TRBV12-3/TRBV12-4
clone size: many
D gene: .
J gene: TRBJ2-3
CDR3 protein: CASSLGGQGDTQYF
CDR3 DNA: TGTGCCAGCAGTTTAGGGGGGCAGGGAGATACGCAGTATTTT

V gene: TRBV7-3
clone size: many
D gene: TRBD1
J gene: TRBJ2-1
CDR3 protein: CASSPTGQGSYNEQFF
CDR3 DNA: TGTGCCAGCAGCCCTACGGGACAGGGATCATACAATGAGCAGTTCTTC

V gene: TRBV11-2
clone size: many
D gene: .
J gene: TRBJ2-1
CDR3 protein: CASSHTGIEQFF
CDR3 DNA: TGTGCCAGCAGCCATACAGGGATTGAGCAGTTCTTC

V gene: TRBV10-3
clone size: many
D gene: TRBD1
J gene: TRBJ1-2
CDR3 protein: CAISDLGQGGGYTF
CDR3 DNA: TGTGCCATCAGTGACCTGGGACAGGGCGGGGGCTACACCTTC

V gene: TRBV18
clone size: .
D gene: .
J gene: TRBJ2-3
CDR3 protein: CASSPRLVGGTDTQYF
CDR3 DNA: TGTGCCAGCTCACCACGACTAGTGGGGGGCACAGATACGCAGTATTTT

V gene: TRBV7-2
clone size: many
D gene: TRBD2
J gene: TRBJ2-3
CDR3 protein: CASSSFAGTSAQKYF
CDR3 DNA: TGTGCCAGCAGCTCATTTGCCGGGACTAGCGCTCAGAAGTATTTT

V gene: TRBV20-1
clone size: many
D gene: .
J gene: TRBJ2-1
CDR3 protein: CSSWPSLRNNEQFF
CDR3 DNA: TGCAGTTCATGGCCTAGCCTTAGAAACAATGAGCAGTTCTTC

V gene: TRBV5-5
clone size: many
D gene: .
J gene: TRBJ2-2
CDR3 protein: CASSPSWANTGELFF
CDR3 DNA: TGTGCCAGCAGCCCATCCTGGGCAAACACCGGGGAGCTGTTTTTT

V gene: TRBV5-5
clone size: many
D gene: .
J gene: TRBJ2-3
CDR3 protein: CASSPGGVGTDTQYF
CDR3 DNA: TGTGCCAGCAGCCCAGGGGGGGTAGGCACAGATACGCAGTATTTT

V gene: TRBV5-6
clone size: many
D gene: TRBD1
J gene: TRBJ1-5
CDR3 protein: CASSLAGRGPPQHF
CDR3 DNA: TGTGCCAGCAGCTTGGCGGGCAGGGGGCCGCCCCAGCATTTT

V gene: TRBV6-1
clone size: many
D gene: .
J gene: TRBJ1-5
CDR3 protein: CASSPRQSNQPQHF
CDR3 DNA: TGTGCCAGCAGTCCCAGACAGAGCAATCAGCCCCAGCATTTT

V gene: TRBV5-1
clone size: many
D gene: .
J gene: TRBJ1-1
CDR3 protein: CASSLPQPNTEAFF
CDR3 DNA: TGCGCCAGCAGCTTGCCGCAACCGAACACTGAAGCTTTCTTT

V gene: TRBV20-1
clone size: many
D gene: TRBD2
J gene: TRBJ2-3
CDR3 protein: CSARSGGNTDTQYF
CDR3 DNA: TGCAGTGCCCGTAGCGGGGGGAACACAGATACGCAGTATTTT

V gene: TRBV7-9
clone size: .
D gene: TRBD2
J gene: TRBJ2-1
CDR3 protein: CASSKPGLAGGTNEQFF
CDR3 DNA: TGTGCCAGCAGCAAGCCGGGACTAGCGGGGGGTACCAATGAGCAGTTCTTC

V gene: TRBV2
clone size: many
D gene: .
J gene: TRBJ1-1
CDR3 protein: CASNPSFMNTEAFF
CDR3 DNA: TGTGCCAGCAATCCCAGTTTCATGAACACTGAAGCTTTCTTT

V gene: TRBV2
clone size: many
D gene: .
J gene: TRBJ1-1
CDR3 protein: CASRPKTGNTEAFF
CDR3 DNA: TGTGCCAGCAGACCCAAGACAGGGAACACTGAAGCTTTCTTT

V gene: TRBV5-1
clone size: many
D gene: .
J gene: TRBJ2-3
CDR3 protein: CASMRAGGTDTQYF
CDR3 DNA: TGCGCCAGTATGAGGGCCGGCGGCACAGATACGCAGTATTTT

V gene: TRBV4-2
clone size: many
D gene: .
J gene: TRBJ2-1
CDR3 protein: CASSQVLRELYNEQFF
CDR3 DNA: TGTGCCAGCAGCCAGGTACTTCGGGAGCTTTACAATGAGCAGTTCTTC

V gene: TRBV7-2
clone size: many
D gene: .
J gene: TRBJ2-1
CDR3 protein: CASSLVRQAARFF
CDR3 DNA: TGTGCCAGCAGCTTAGTCCGGCAAGCCGCGAGGTTCTTC

V gene: TRBV19
clone size: many
D gene: TRBD2
J gene: TRBJ2-3
CDR3 protein: CASSMSGGGTDTQYF
CDR3 DNA: TGTGCCAGTAGTATGTCTGGGGGGGGCACAGATACGCAGTATTTT

V gene: TRBV7-2
clone size: many
D gene: TRBD1
J gene: TRBJ1-5
CDR3 protein: CASSQGQGAQPQHF
CDR3 DNA: TGTGCCAGCAGCCAGGGACAGGGGGCTCAGCCCCAGCATTTT

V gene: TRBV5-1
clone size: many
D gene: .
J gene: TRBJ2-3
CDR3 protein: CASSLDQVTDTQYF
CDR3 DNA: TGCGCCAGCAGCTTGGACCAAGTCACAGATACGCAGTATTTT

V gene: TRBV20-1
clone size: many
D gene: .
J gene: TRBJ2-1
CDR3 protein: CSAREEGNEQFF
CDR3 DNA: TGCAGTGCTAGAGAAGAGGGGAATGAGCAGTTCTTC